These T cell receptor beta chains were read from a single sample in a study of cytomegalovirus exposure and HLA in healthy donors. Sequenced by immunoSEQ multiplex PCR; TCRdb stores in-frame clones only, minus some. The sample has tens of thousands of clones; 55% to 65% are singletons. The sample was PBMCs. The source of these receptors is a woman in her thirties or forties in good health and CMV-seropositive. CDR3s include the opening cysteine and the closing phenylalanine or tryptophan. The D gene is left open where the match is weak. Not every row has a clone size; where given, it reads once, few, many or a size class.

CASSRLAGTGDTQYF | TGTGCCAGCAGCCGACTAGCGGGAACGGGAGATACGCAGTATTTT | TRBJ2-3 | TRBV28 | TRBD2 | -
CASSRRDRVETQYF | TGTGCCAGCAGCCGCCGGGACAGGGTAGAGACCCAGTACTTC | TRBJ2-5 | TRBV6-1 | TRBD1 | few
CASSSRTGAGELFF | TGCGCCAGCAGCTCCCGTACAGGGGCCGGGGAGCTGTTTTTT | TRBJ2-2 | TRBV5-1 | TRBD1 | few
CASSLLSVAGEGEQFF | TGTGCCAGCAGTTTATTGTCGGTAGCGGGAGAAGGAGAGCAGTTCTTC | TRBJ2-1 | TRBV27 | TRBD2 | -
CSVADRGSGETQYF | TGCAGCGTCGCGGATAGGGGGAGCGGAGAGACCCAGTACTTC | TRBJ2-5 | TRBV29-1 | - | few
CASSEARGLGYGYTF | TGTGCCAGCAGTGAAGCGCGGGGGTTAGGGTATGGCTACACCTTC | TRBJ1-2 | TRBV6-1 | - | -
CAWRAPGVEGEQFF | TGTGCCTGGAGGGCACCCGGGGTCGAGGGTGAGCAGTTCTTC | TRBJ2-1 | TRBV30 | - | -
CASSEQGERSGFF | TGCGCCAGCAGCGAACAGGGTGAGAGGTCCGGATTCTTC | TRBJ2-1 | TRBV5-1 | - | -
CASSLGGRTGEFPYEQYF | TGTGCCAGCAGCTTAGGGGGTCGGACAGGGGAGTTCCCCTACGAGCAGTACTTC | TRBJ2-7 | TRBV7-9 | TRBD1 | -
CAFDMEGCGGYGYTF | TGTGCCTTCGATATGGAGGGGTGCGGGGGCTATGGCTACACCTTC | TRBJ1-2 | TRBV6-5 | - | -
CASSEYPERGLNTEAFF | TGTGCCAGCAGTGAATACCCCGAGCGGGGGCTGAACACTGAAGCTTTCTTT | TRBJ1-1 | TRBV6-1 | - | -
CASSVGQGAATNEKLFF | TGTGCCAGCAGCGTAGGCCAGGGGGCTGCAACTAATGAAAAACTGTTTTTT | TRBJ1-4 | TRBV9 | TRBD1 | -
CASSEPGDVGTQYF | TGTGCCAGCAGTGAACCGGGGGACGTCGGGACCCAGTACTTC | TRBJ2-5 | TRBV25-1 | - | -
CASKRLAGPTGELFF | TGTGCCAGCAAGAGGTTAGCGGGTCCAACCGGGGAGCTGTTTTTT | TRBJ2-2 | TRBV2 | TRBD2 | -
CASSETGGRSYEQYF | TGTGCCAGCAGTGAAACGGGGGGTCGTTCCTACGAGCAGTACTTC | TRBJ2-7 | TRBV6-1 | TRBD2 | -
CASSLAATNEKLFF | TGTGCCAGCAGCCTGGCAGCAACTAATGAAAAACTGTTTTTT | TRBJ1-4 | TRBV6-6 | - | -
CASSINSGENTEAFF | TGTGCCAGCAGTATAAACAGCGGCGAGAACACTGAAGCTTTCTTT | TRBJ1-1 | TRBV27 | - | -
CASSDMSEQYF | TGTGCCAGCAGTGATATGAGTGAGCAGTACTTC | TRBJ2-7 | TRBV2 | - | -
CASTHDGTAPYEQYF | TGTGCCAGTACCCATGATGGGACAGCCCCCTACGAGCAGTACTTC | TRBJ2-7 | TRBV19 | TRBD1 | -
CASSPGGAGGNGYTF | TGTGCCAGCAGCCCCGGTGGGGCAGGGGGCAATGGCTACACCTTC | TRBJ1-2 | TRBV7-2 | TRBD1 | -
CASSLGLRQGLSTDTQYF | TGTGCCAGCAGCTTGGGCTTGAGACAGGGTTTGTCCACAGATACGCAGTATTTT | TRBJ2-3 | TRBV5-4 | TRBD1 | -
CASSRPGHSYEQYF | TGTGCCAGCAGTCGTCCGGGACATAGCTACGAGCAGTACTTC | TRBJ2-7 | TRBV28 | - | few
CASSILAGGNEQFF | TGTGCCAGTAGTATACTAGCGGGAGGCAATGAGCAGTTCTTC | TRBJ2-1 | TRBV19 | TRBD2 | -
CASSRPDRKIEQYF | TGTGCCAGCAGCCGGCCGGACAGAAAGATCGAGCAGTACTTC | TRBJ2-7 | TRBV7-8 | - | -
CASSRRQGPNTGELFF | TGTGCCAGCAGCCGACGACAAGGTCCGAACACCGGGGAGCTGTTTTTT | TRBJ2-2 | TRBV7-9 | - | -
CASSRQGRRVEKLFF | TGTGCCAGCAGTAGACAGGGGAGGCGTGTTGAAAAACTGTTTTTT | TRBJ1-4 | TRBV6-5 | TRBD1 | -
CASSLDRSSLNTEAFF | TGTGCCAGCAGTTTAGACAGGAGCAGTTTGAACACTGAAGCTTTCTTT | TRBJ1-1 | TRBV28 | - | -
CASSLSIDTQYF | TGTGCCAGCAGCTTGTCCATAGATACGCAGTATTTT | TRBJ2-3 | TRBV7-9 | - | -
CASSFLQGYEQYF | TGTGCCAGCAGTTTTTTACAGGGGTACGAGCAGTACTTC | TRBJ2-7 | TRBV7-2 | TRBD1 | -
CASSRQENYEQYF | TGTGCCAGCAGCAGACAAGAAAACTACGAGCAGTACTTC | TRBJ2-7 | TRBV13 | - | -
CASRKGSGSGETQYF | TGTGCCAGCAGGAAGGGTAGCGGGAGTGGGGAGACCCAGTACTTC | TRBJ2-5 | TRBV27 | TRBD2 | few
CASSGPRESEQFF | TGTGCCAGCAGCGGCCCGAGAGAAAGTGAGCAGTTCTTC | TRBJ2-1 | TRBV9 | - | -
CASSLALGGRENEQFF | TGTGCCAGCAGCTTAGCGTTGGGCGGGAGGGAGAATGAGCAGTTCTTC | TRBJ2-1 | TRBV7-8 | TRBD2 | -
CASSFAGSNEKLFF | TGTGCCAGCAGCTTCGCGGGAAGTAATGAAAAACTGTTTTTT | TRBJ1-4 | TRBV7-9 | - | -
CASSQSAAQLYEQYF | TGCGCCAGCAGCCAAAGTGCGGCGCAACTCTACGAGCAGTACTTC | TRBJ2-7 | TRBV4-1 | - | few
CASSQSDRGTYEQYF | TGTGCCAGCAGCCAATCGGACAGGGGGACCTACGAGCAGTACTTC | TRBJ2-7 | TRBV14 | TRBD1 | -
CASSPFGGDQPQHF | TGTGCCAGCTCACCTTTCGGGGGGGATCAGCCCCAGCATTTT | TRBJ1-5 | TRBV18 | - | -
CSALREYEQYF | TGCAGTGCCCTGCGGGAGTACGAGCAGTACTTC | TRBJ2-7 | TRBV20-1 | TRBD2 | once
CASSFDTANTEAFF | TGTGCCAGCAGCTTCGACACGGCGAACACTGAAGCTTTCTTT | TRBJ1-1 | TRBV7-2 | - | -
CASSAWTSLNEQFF | TGTGCCAGCAGTGCCTGGACTTCTCTCAATGAGCAGTTCTTC | TRBJ2-1 | TRBV27 | - | -
CASSLPQGSGTGELFF | TGTGCCAGCAGCTTACCACAGGGGTCGGGCACCGGGGAGCTGTTTTTT | TRBJ2-2 | TRBV7-9 | TRBD1 | -
CASSLIGDNEQFF | TGTGCCAGCAGCTTAATAGGAGACAATGAGCAGTTCTTC | TRBJ2-1 | TRBV13 | - | -
CASSRQGSNEQFF | TGTGCCAGCAGCAGGCAGGGCTCGAATGAGCAGTTCTTC | TRBJ2-1 | TRBV21-1 | - | -